This T cell receptor beta chain was recorded in a study of CD8 T cells in ankylosing spondylitis. General study results and limits: Peripheral blood held disease-linked clones only at relatively low frequency, and these were CD8+.

This clonotype was counted only a few times. Its cognate antigen is unknown. Generation of TCR beta libraries employed quantitative 5'-RACE incorporating molecular barcodes. TCRdb redid the calling of the 5' RACE reads with MiXCR, one entry per CDR3 protein. Of tens of thousands of distinct CDR3 sequences in the sample, about 5.7% were seen once. This CDR3 is built from 17 residues. V lost 5 bases to trimming and J lost 0 bases; unmatched junction nucleotides: 11. V usage is TRBV12-3 or TRBV12-4 and J usage is TRBJ2-3; TRBD1 agrees at 7 bases. The receptor's source is a male donor with ankylosing spondylitis or in good health (not recorded which). Sample: blood, either unsorted or a sorted T cell fraction (not recorded which). CDR3 nucleotides: TGTGCCAGCAGTCAACACCTCCGGACAGGCAGCACAGATACGCAGTATTTT. As protein: CASSQHLRTGSTDTQYF.